A single sample is the source of the 19 T cell receptor beta chains below, sequenced in a study of OX40 agonist ivuxolimab in advanced cancers. Produced via immunoSEQ multiplex PCR; TCRdb's table is partial and in-frame only. The table includes more than 75,000 clones, approximately 86% detected once. Specimen: CD4+ or CD8+ T cells sorted from blood, collected in a trial of the OX40 agonist ivuxolimab. Receptor source: an adult with an advanced solid tumor such as melanoma, head and neck, liver or kidney cancer.

This chain joins TRBV5-1 and TRBJ2-6; D is ambiguous. Trimming removed 2 bases at V and 4 bases at J, with 4 bases between. The V gene's germline CDR1 is SGHRS and CDR2 YFSETQ. The CDR3 loop spans 13 amino acids. CDR3 in amino acids: CASSFEGANVLTF. Written as DNA, the CDR3 is TGCGCCAGCAGCTTTGAAGGGGCCAACGTCCTGACTTTC.

The genes are TRBV6-5 and TRBJ1-2, with 8 bases aligning to TRBD1. This CDR3 is built from 13 residues. V lost 8 bases and J lost 5; bases outside the gene matches: 7. The germline V gene encodes CDR1 MNHEY and CDR2 SVGAGI. The CDR3 nucleotides are TGTGCCAGCTCAGGGGGCGGAAGGTATGGCTACACCTTC. Amino acids: CASSGGGRYGYTF.

The chain joins TRBV18 to TRBJ2-7; 7 bases map to TRBD1. Germline loops: CDR1 KGHSH, CDR2 LQKENI. The CDR3 has 12 amino acids. With 5 bases clipped from V and 4 bases from J, the junction kept 2 bases outside the gene matches. CDR3 region: CASSTQGYEQYF. DNA of the CDR3: TGTGCCAGCTCAACACAGGGGTACGAGCAGTACTTC.

This chain uses TRBV11-2 with TRBJ2-7, with D unresolved. V was shortened by 0 bases and J by 0 bases, with 6 bases between the two germline ends. The CDR3 loop spans 14 amino acids. Germline CDR1 and CDR2: SGHAT and FQNNGV. For the CDR3, the DNA is TGTGCCAGCAGCTTAGAACTGGGCTCCTACGAGCAGTACTTC. It translates to CASSLELGSYEQYF.

This chain joins TRBV7-2 and TRBJ2-1; a weak D match, TRBD2 (6 bases). Trimming left V 3 bases short and J 10 bases short, with 16 bases between. Per germline, CDR1 SGHTA and CDR2 FQGNSA. The CDR3 totals 14 residues. CDR3 nucleotide sequence: TGTGCCAGCAGCTTCCGGCGGGAAGCCCAAGAGCAGTTCTTC. Protein product: CASSFRREAQEQFF.

This chain uses TRBV19 with TRBJ1-3, with a weak D call TRBD1 (6 bases). Trimming took 7 bases from V and 4 from J, leaving 14 bases between them. The germline CDR1 and CDR2 sequences are LNHDA and SQIVND (reference sequence). The CDR3 is made up of 14 amino acids. CDR3 protein: CASITGAPGNTIYF. The CDR3 nucleotides are TGTGCCAGTATTACGGGGGCGCCCGGAAACACCATATATTTT.

This clone was picked up a small number of times. V gene TRBV19 combines with J gene TRBJ2-5; TRBD1 matches 9 bases. Germline CDR1 reads LNHDA; CDR2 reads SQIVND (reference sequence). Losses at the gene ends were 4 bases for V and 5 bases for J; bases not matched to a gene: 5. The CDR3 consists of 14 residues. In DNA form, the CDR3 reads TGTGCCAGTAGTACGACAGGGGGGTTGGAGACCCAGTACTTC. This sequence encodes CASSTTGGLETQYF.

The chain is built from TRBV5-4 and TRBJ2-3; 14 bases are a match to TRBD2. The germline CDR1 and CDR2 sequences are SGHNT and YYREEE (reference sequence). This CDR3 has 19 amino acids. The V and J ends lost 2 bases and 2 bases, in that order; junction bases with no gene match: 10. DNA for the CDR3: TGTGCCAGCAGCTTTGGACTAGCGGGGGGAGGACGATACACAGATACGCAGTATTTT. Protein: CASSFGLAGGGRYTDTQYF.

The gene calls are TRBV18 and TRBJ2-7; perhaps D is TRBD1 or TRBD2 (5 bases each). The CDR3 runs 17 residues. Germline CDR1 KGHSH, CDR2 LQKENI. V shed 1 base and J shed 6 bases, with 22 bases lying between them. CDR3 in DNA: TGTGCCAGCTCACCACTGACCCAGTTTCACGGGGCGGGCGAGCAGTACTTC. Protein: CASSPLTQFHGAGEQYF. Full variable domain (missing parts from reference TRBV18 and TRBJ2-7): NAGVMQNPRHLVRRRGQEARLRCSPMKGHSHVYWYRQLPEEGLKFMVYLQKENIIDESGMPKERFSAEFPKEGPSILRIQQVVRGDSAAYFCASSPLTQFHGAGEQYFGPGTRLTVT.

Concerning this clone itself: This same CDR3 is encoded by further DNA sequences in the sample. The chain combines TRBV5-1 with TRBJ2-7; 10 bases match TRBD2. This CDR3 contains 13 residues. V lost 5 bases, J lost 4 bases, and 3 bases stayed unmatched. Germline V gives CDR1 SGHRS, CDR2 YFSETQ. The CDR3 DNA follows: TGCGCCAGCAGGGCTAGCGGGAGTTACGAGCAGTACTTC. It is translated as CASRASGSYEQYF.

The V call is TRBV30, the J call TRBJ1-2; D is unclear. Germline CDR1 and CDR2: GTSNPN and SVGIG (reference sequence). Trimming pared 5 bases from V and 2 bases from J, leaving 6 bases between. The CDR3 sequence is 11 residues long. CDR3 sequence reads: CAWRGNYGYTF. DNA of the CDR3: TGTGCCTGGCGAGGGAACTATGGCTACACCTTC. Full variable domain (remainder filled in from reference TRBV30 and TRBJ1-2): SQTIHQWPATLVQPVGSPLSLECTVEGTSNPNLYWYRQAAGRGLQLLFYSVGIGQISSEVPQNLSASRPQDRQFILSSKKLLLSDSGFYLCAWRGNYGYTFGSGTRLTVV.

The genes are TRBV2 and TRBJ1-1; 8 bases are shared with TRBD1. CDR1 and CDR2 from the germline V gene are SNHLY and FYNNEI. This CDR3 has 13 amino acids. V lost 5 bases to trimming and J lost 11 bases; unmatched junction nucleotides: 10. CDR3 nucleotide sequence: TGTGCCAGCAGTCCGAGGACAGGGCCCGGCGCTTTCTTT. It yields the protein CASSPRTGPGAFF.

The V and J genes are TRBV5-1 and TRBJ2-7, with 12 bases aligning to TRBD1. The CDR3 is 14 residues long. The germline CDR1 and CDR2 sequences are SGHRS and YFSETQ. The V gene end was trimmed by 4 bases and the J gene end by 5 bases; junction bases not matched to a gene: 4. The CDR3 nucleotides are TGCGCCAGCAGCCCCGGGACAGGGGGCCACGAGCAGTACTTC. Translated, it gives CASSPGTGGHEQYF.

CDR3 in amino acids: CASSPLPTSNEQYF. The CDR3 bases are TGTGCCAGCTCACCACTACCGACTAGTAACGAGCAGTACTTC. This sequence joins TRBV18 and TRBJ2-5, with D possibly being TRBD2 (6 bases). The better agreement between TRBJ2-7 and the DNA end casts doubt on the J call. The germline gives CDR1 KGHSH, CDR2 LQKENI. This CDR3 is built from 14 residues.

This clone was detected once. The CDR3 nucleotides are TGTGCCAGTAGTCCTACTAGCCGGGGAGGGGATACGCAGTATTTT. It encodes CASSPTSRGGDTQYF. The rearrangement links TRBV19 to TRBJ2-3, with 7 positions matching TRBD2. The germline CDR1 and CDR2 sequences are LNHDA and SQIVND (reference sequence). V gave up 5 bases and J gave up 6 bases; unmatched junction bases: 11. CDR3 length: 15 amino acids.

J is TRBJ1-1 and V is TRBV9; 7 bases line up with TRBD1. This CDR3 contains 18 residues. Unmatched junction bases numbered 16, after V lost 4 bases and J lost 1 base. Germline values: CDR1 SGDLS, CDR2 YYNGEE. In DNA form, the CDR3 reads TGTGCCAGCAGCCCCCACATGGCCCCAGGGGACAGGAACACTGAAGCTTTCTTT. Residues: CASSPHMAPGDRNTEAFF.

V usage is TRBV10-2 and J usage is TRBJ2-7, with 9 bases fitting TRBD2. The CDR3 has 14 amino acids. J gave up 7 bases and V 0 bases, and 4 bases lay outside the gene matches. Looked up from germline, CDR1 is WSHSY and CDR2 is SAAADI. The CDR3 DNA reads as TGCGCCAGCAGTGAGTCGGGGCTAGCGGGGGAGCAGTACTTC. As protein: CASSESGLAGEQYF.

The chain couples TRBV7-3 to TRBJ2-1; 8 nucleotides align to TRBD1. In germline, CDR1 is SGHTA, CDR2 FQGTGA. Trimming cost V 5 bases and J 9 bases; bases outside gene matches: 9. The CDR3 consists of 14 residues. As DNA, the CDR3 is TGTGCCAGCAGCCCACAGACAGGGGCGGTTGAGCAGTTCTTC. Amino acid sequence: CASSPQTGAVEQFF.

The chain combines TRBV6-1 with TRBJ2-1; D is perhaps TRBD2 (6 bases). The ends were cut back, 6 bases at V and 7 bases at J, with 19 bases in the middle. The CDR3 extends over 15 amino acids. Germline V gives CDR1 MNHNS, CDR2 SASEGT. DNA for the CDR3: TGTGCCAGCAGCTCTCAGGGCGGGGTTGGGAATGAGCAGTTCTTC. As protein: CASSSQGGVGNEQFF.